These 5 T cell receptor beta chains were sequenced from one sample in a study of T cell responses to AZD1222 COVID-19 vaccine. Libraries were prepared by immunoSEQ multiplex PCR; TCRdb keeps only in-frame clonotypes and omits some of them. This repertoire shows roughly 120,000 clones, 85% to 95% found once; its top ten account for roughly 7.8%. Material: peripheral blood, obtained on day 0 of AZD1222 vaccination. The origin of the receptors is an adult in good health.

The V call is TRBV11-2, the J call TRBJ1-2; no reliable D call. Germline loops: CDR1 SGHAT, CDR2 FQNNGV. The CDR3 is 17 residues long. Deletions cut 5 bases from V and 1 base from J, with 20 bases between. The CDR3 DNA follows: TGTGCCAGCAGCGCACAGTTTCCCCGCGCGTATAACTATGGCTACACCTTC. Translating it yields CASSAQFPRAYNYGYTF.

V usage is TRBV21-1 and J usage is TRBJ1-1. TRBV21-1 represents a pseudogene. The CDR3 has 16 residues. The CDR3 coding sequence is TGTGCCAGCAGCAAAGCCCGACAGAGGGTGAACACTGAAGCTTTCTTT. It is translated as CASSKARQRVNTEAFF.

This clone was seen only a few times. The chain carries TRBV2 and TRBJ2-7; no clear D gene. V was pared by 4 bases and J by 6 bases, with 10 bases between. The CDR3 extends over 12 amino acids. CDR1 and CDR2 (germline): SNHLY, FYNNEI. The CDR3 reads CASSVGSGEQYF. The CDR3 nucleotides read TGTGCCAGCAGTGTGGGGTCGGGCGAGCAGTACTTC. Full variable domain (missing parts from reference TRBV2 and TRBJ2-7): EPEVTQTPSHQVTQMGQEVILRCVPISNHLYFYWYRQILGQKVEFLVSFYNNEISEKSEIFDDQFSVERPDGSNFTLKIRSTKLEDSAMYFCASSVGSGEQYFGPGTRLTVT.

The CDR3 nucleotides read TGTGCCAGCAGGGCTAGCGCAAACAATGAGCAGTTCTTC. Its protein product is CASRASANNEQFF. V usage is TRBV28 and J usage is TRBJ2-1; tentatively, D is TRBD2 (6 bases). V was shortened by 6 bases and J by 5 bases, with 11 bases between the two germline ends. Germline assignment: CDR1 MDHEN and CDR2 SYDVKM. The CDR3 covers 13 residues. Based on the CDR3 plus reference TRBV28 and TRBJ2-1, the full variable domain is DVKVTQSSRYLVKRTGEKVFLECVQDMDHENMFWYRQDPGLGLRLIYFSYDVKMKEKGDIPEGYSVSREKKERFSLILESASTNQTSMYLCASRASANNEQFFGPGTRLTVL.

J is TRBJ2-1 and V is TRBV10-2; the D call may be TRBD1 or TRBD2 (5 bases each). Germline V lookup: CDR1 WSHSY, CDR2 SAAADI. The CDR3 has 14 residues. Trimming shortened V by 7 bases and J by 2 bases, and 12 bases separated the two germline ends. The CDR3 sequence: CASNSRGAYNEQFF. The CDR3 coding sequence is TGCGCCAGCAACTCGAGGGGTGCCTACAATGAGCAGTTCTTC.